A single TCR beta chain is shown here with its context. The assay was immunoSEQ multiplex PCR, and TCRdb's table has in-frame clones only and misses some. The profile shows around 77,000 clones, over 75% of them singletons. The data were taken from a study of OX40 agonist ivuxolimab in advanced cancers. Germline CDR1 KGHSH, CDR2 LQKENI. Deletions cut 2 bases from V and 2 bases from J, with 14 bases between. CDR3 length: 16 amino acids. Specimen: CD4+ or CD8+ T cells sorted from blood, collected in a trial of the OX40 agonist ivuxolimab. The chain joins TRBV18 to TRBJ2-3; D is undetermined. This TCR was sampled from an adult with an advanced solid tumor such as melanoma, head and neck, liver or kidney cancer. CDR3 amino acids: CASSPKLARNTDTQYF. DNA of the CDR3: TGTGCCAGCTCACCAAAGCTGGCGAGAAACACAGATACGCAGTATTTT. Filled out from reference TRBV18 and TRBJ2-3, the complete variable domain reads NAGVMQNPRHLVRRRGQEARLRCSPMKGHSHVYWYRQLPEEGLKFMVYLQKENIIDESGMPKERFSAEFPKEGPSILRIQQVVRGDSAAYFCASSPKLARNTDTQYFGPGTRLTVL.